Below are 8 T cell receptor beta chains sequenced from a single sample in a study of identical twins. One entry per CDR3 protein results from TCRdb running MiXCR on the 5' RACE reads. The table lists about 100,000 distinct CDR3 sequences, 5.9% of them singletons. The sample consisted of memory T cells sorted from blood. The receptors come from a woman between 45 and 60 years old in good health.

This clonotype was seen repeatedly, ten times or more. V and J are TRBV2 and TRBJ2-7; D is unclear. The CDR3 is 13 residues long. With 4 bases removed from V and 2 bases from J, the gap between germline ends came to 9 bases. Germline V gives CDR1 SNHLY, CDR2 FYNNEI. The CDR3 here is CASSAVQTYEQYF. Written as DNA, the CDR3 is TGTGCCAGCAGTGCGGTCCAGACCTACGAGCAGTACTTC.

V and J are TRBV11-2 and TRBJ2-7; TRBD1 might be the D (6 bases). The CDR3 is made up of 14 amino acids. The V and J ends lost 4 bases and 0 bases respectively, with 10 bases between them. Germline V gene lookup returns CDR1 SGHAT and CDR2 FQNNGV. In DNA form, the CDR3 reads TGTGCCAGCAGCTCCAGACAGGTCTCCTACGAGCAGTACGTC. Residues: CASSSRQVSYEQYV.

Concerning this clonotype itself: With a much larger clone just one base away, this may be a read error. The genes are TRBV7-3 and TRBJ2-1, with 8 bases that match TRBD2. Germline V gene data show CDR1 as SGHTA and CDR2 as FQGTGA. The CDR3 sequence is 17 residues long. The CDR3 loop reads CASGLNAGGRIYNEQFF. CDR3 bases: TGTGCCAGCGGCTTAAACGCGGGCGGGAGGATCTACAATGAGCAGTTCTTC.

This clonotype was seen repeatedly, ten times or more. The CDR3 nucleotides are TGTGCCAGCAGCGGAACGACGGCTCTGGGAAACACCATATATTTT. Translated: CASSGTTALGNTIYF. The J gene is TRBJ1-3, the V gene TRBV9, with D hard to call. Germline CDR1 and CDR2: SGDLS and YYNGEE. The CDR3 contains 15 residues. The V end was cut by 3 bases, the J end by 4 bases, with 14 bases between. Full variable domain (remainder filled in from reference TRBV9 and TRBJ1-3): DSGVTQTPKHLITATGQRVTLRCSPRSGDLSVYWYQQSLDQGLQFLIQYYNGEERAKGNILERFSAQQFPDLHSELNLSSLELGDSALYFCASSGTTALGNTIYFGEGSWLTVV.

The chain uses TRBV27 and TRBJ2-7, with TRBD2 matching over 11 bases. This CDR3 has 16 amino acids. The ends lost 7 bases at V and 2 bases at J; junction bases unmatched: 10. Germline V gene lookup returns CDR1 MNHEY and CDR2 SMNVEV (reference sequence). In DNA form, the CDR3 reads TGTGCCAGCAAAGGACTAGCGGGTAACATCCCCTACGAGCAGTACGTC. This sequence encodes CASKGLAGNIPYEQYV.

Ten or more counts support this clonotype. The chain links TRBV6-2 or TRBV6-3 to TRBJ1-2; the match to TRBD1 covers 7 bases. Germline CDR1 and CDR2: MNHEY and SVGEGT. Trimming cost V 6 bases and J 1 base; bases outside gene matches: 11. The CDR3 runs to 16 residues. The CDR3 loop reads CASSPSGTASNYGYTF. The CDR3 DNA follows: TGTGCCAGCAGCCCATCCGGGACAGCCAGTAACTATGGCTACACCTTC.

This clonotype was counted many times. V gene TRBV12-3 or TRBV12-4 combines with J gene TRBJ2-4; D is unresolved. Trimming pared 11 bases from V and 6 bases from J, leaving 5 bases between. The CDR3 is 9 amino acids. The CDR3 spells CAGRNIQYF. The CDR3 DNA reads TGTGCCGGAAGAAACATTCAGTACTTC.

This clonotype showed up just a few times. This chain uses TRBV10-3 with TRBJ2-1; D is perhaps TRBD1 or TRBD2 (5 bases each). Trimming took 6 bases from V and 0 from J, leaving 9 bases between them. CDR3 length: 14 amino acids. CDR1 is ENHRY, CDR2 SYGVKD, per germline. Here the CDR3 reads CAISEGSSYNEQFF. The CDR3 DNA is TGTGCCATCAGCGAGGGGAGCTCCTACAATGAGCAGTTCTTC.